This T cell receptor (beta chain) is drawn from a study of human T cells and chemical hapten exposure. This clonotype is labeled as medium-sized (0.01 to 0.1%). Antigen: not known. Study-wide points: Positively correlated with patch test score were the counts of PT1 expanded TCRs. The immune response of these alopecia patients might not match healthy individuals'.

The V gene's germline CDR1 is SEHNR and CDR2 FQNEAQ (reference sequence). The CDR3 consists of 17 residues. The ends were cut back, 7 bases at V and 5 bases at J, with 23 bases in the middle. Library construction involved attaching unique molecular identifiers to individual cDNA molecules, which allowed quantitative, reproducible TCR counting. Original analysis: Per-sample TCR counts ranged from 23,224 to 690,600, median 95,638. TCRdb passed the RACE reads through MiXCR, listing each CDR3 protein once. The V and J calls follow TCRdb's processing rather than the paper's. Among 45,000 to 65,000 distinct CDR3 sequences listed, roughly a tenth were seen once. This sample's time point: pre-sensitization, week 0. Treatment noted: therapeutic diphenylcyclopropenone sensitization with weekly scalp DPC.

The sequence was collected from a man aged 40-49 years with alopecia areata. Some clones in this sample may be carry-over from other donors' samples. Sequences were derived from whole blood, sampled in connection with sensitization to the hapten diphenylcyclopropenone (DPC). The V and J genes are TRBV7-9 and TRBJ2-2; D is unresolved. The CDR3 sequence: CASNPGWYPPQTGELFF. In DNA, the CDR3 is TGTGCCAGCAACCCCGGTTGGTACCCACCACAAACCGGGGAGCTGTTTTTT.